Detailed here is one T cell receptor (beta chain). The antigen remains undetermined. The data are from a study of T cell responses to AZD1222 COVID-19 vaccine. The overall study: Doses given second, at about 4 or about 12 weeks, were pooled.

Germline loops: CDR1 SNHLY, CDR2 FYNNEI. The CDR3 spans 12 residues. Trimming cost V 6 bases and J 2 bases, with 8 bases left between them. Notes on the study in general: Mapped onto spike, vaccine-associated CD4 TCRs spanned it and were dominant at 160-218 and 743-854. White British donors predominated, females outnumbered males, and clonal diversity was possibly underestimated. Spike-specific TCR breadth and depth both grew after two AZD1222 doses.

This table comes from immunoSEQ multiplex PCR, and its TCRdb copy is limited to in-frame clones, with some not included. The data contain some 110,000 clones, roughly 82% of them singletons. The clonotype originates from an adult in good health. V usage is TRBV2 and J usage is TRBJ2-7, with D possibly matching TRBD1 (5 bases). The source material was peripheral blood, sampled on day 0 of AZD1222 vaccination. The CDR3, as DNA: TGTGCCAGCAGGGGCAGGGCCTACGAGCAGTACTTC. The encoded protein is CASRGRAYEQYF.